This TCR beta chain was retrieved from a study of blood T cell repertoires in COVID-19 (dated by TCRdb to the early 2020s). Looking at the study overall: Samples from collaborators originated in the United States, Italy and Spain and spanned both the acute and convalescent phases of COVID-19. The prospective study material was composed of cDNA or gDNA derived from T cells, B-cell-depleted T cells, or PBMCs. The dataset comprised deeply sampled blood TCRbeta repertoires from subjects exposed to, actively infected with, or recovered from COVID-19. The repertoires were made available in a free public database intended to serve as a resource for research on the immune response to SARS-CoV-2. The samples were drawn from two sources: the first 160 participants of the ongoing ImmuneRACE study, and 950 to 1,500 subjects contributed by 6 global collaborators. A de-identified subject ID, COVID-19 status, age in years and sex were almost always included in the sample metadata. Where HLA class I and class II types were available, the types were taken from metadata supplied by the sample provider, not from assay-based typing. Study-wide conclusions, independent of this receptor: How much clinical and demographic metadata was included differed by source and by participant, and the metadata was provided uncurated.

TCRbeta CDR3 regions were amplified from genomic DNA using the immunoSEQ Assay, a bias-controlled multiplex PCR. The authors' pipeline ran thus. Within the assay, amplification of reference gene primers was used to estimate how many nucleated cells each sample contained. To quantify the absolute abundance of each unique TCRbeta CDR3 rearrangement, sequence reads were collapsed and filtered. Productive Simpson clonality was computed per sample as the square root of Simpson's diversity index over productive rearrangements. TCRdb carries this immuneACCESS record with in-frame sequences only. Its versions omit some clonotypes, under half of them owing to an unresolved V gene in the studies checked, with the rest unexplained. The D gene and trimming were derived from the DNA, and the V and J assignments and clone size from that table. The table for this sample lists over 200,000 clones; almost 90% of them were counted only once. Approximately 2.6% of the sample is in the top ten clones.

Whole blood was collected in K2EDTA tubes by collaborating institutions according to the institutions' own protocols. For TCRbeta analysis, collaborators shipped samples as frozen whole blood, isolated PBMCs, or DNA extracted from either of those sample types. The germline V gene gives CDR1 as SGHVS and CDR2 as FNYEAQ. Relative to germline, V is 4 bases shorter and J is 0 bases shorter, with 13 bases between their ends. The CDR3 goes from the cysteine to the phenylalanine over 15 residues. Just CDR3 DNA is preserved here, 45 bases in frame from base 1. Note on this clone: The target of this receptor is not known. One base away there is no much larger clone; base qualities are not given.

Recombination linked TRBV7-6 to TRBJ2-7, and possibly TRBD1, on 5 matching bases. Sequenced sample: peripheral blood. This TCR was sampled from a woman aged 55-70 years with acute or convalescent COVID-19. The DNA sequence is TGTGCCAGCAGCTCAGGGCCATCCTCCTCCTACGAGCAGTACTTC. It encodes CASSSGPSSSYEQYF.